The source of this TCR beta chain is a study of blood T cell repertoires in COVID-19. Overall study context: Specimens from acute and convalescent COVID-19 originated in the United States, Italy and Spain.

The length of the CDR3 is 14 residues. Trimming removed 8 bases at V and 2 bases at J, with 15 bases between. Germline V gene sequence: CDR1 MGHDK, CDR2 SYGVNS. Method: immunoSEQ multiplex PCR; TCRdb's copy keeps in-frame clones and lacks some. The table includes some 390,000 clones, over 75% detected once. The chain couples TRBV25-1 to TRBJ1-1; a weak D match, TRBD1 (5 bases). Sequencing was carried out using peripheral blood. The clonotype originates from a woman in her forties with COVID-19, enrolled during active disease. CDR3 amino acids: CASQREGLNTEAFF. The DNA for the CDR3 is TGTGCCAGCCAGCGGGAGGGGTTAAACACTGAAGCTTTCTTT.